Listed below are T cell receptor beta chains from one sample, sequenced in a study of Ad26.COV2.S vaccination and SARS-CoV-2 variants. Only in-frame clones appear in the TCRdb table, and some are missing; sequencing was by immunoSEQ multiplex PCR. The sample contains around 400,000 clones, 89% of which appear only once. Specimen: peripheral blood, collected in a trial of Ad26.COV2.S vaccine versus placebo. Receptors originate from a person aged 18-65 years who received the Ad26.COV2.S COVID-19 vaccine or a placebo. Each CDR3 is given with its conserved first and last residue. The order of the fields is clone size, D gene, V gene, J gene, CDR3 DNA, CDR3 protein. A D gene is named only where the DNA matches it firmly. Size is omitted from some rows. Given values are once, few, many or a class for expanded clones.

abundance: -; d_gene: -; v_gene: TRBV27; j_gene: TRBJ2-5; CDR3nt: TGTGCCAGCAGTTTATATACCAGGGCGGTGGAGACCCAGTACTTC; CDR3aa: CASSLYTRAVETQYF
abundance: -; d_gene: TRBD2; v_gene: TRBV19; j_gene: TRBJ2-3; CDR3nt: TGTGCCAGTAGTGCCGGACTAGCGGGAGGTGGAGATACGCAGTATTTT; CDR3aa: CASSAGLAGGGDTQYF
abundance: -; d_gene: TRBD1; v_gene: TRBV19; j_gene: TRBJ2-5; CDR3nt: TGTGCCAGTAGTTTCGGGACAGGGGGCGCGGGGGAGACCCAGTACTTC; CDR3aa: CASSFGTGGAGETQYF
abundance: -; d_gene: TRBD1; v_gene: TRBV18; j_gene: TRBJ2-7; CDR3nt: TGTGCCAGCTCATCGACAGGGGGCGGGTACGAGCAGTACTTC; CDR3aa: CASSSTGGGYEQYF
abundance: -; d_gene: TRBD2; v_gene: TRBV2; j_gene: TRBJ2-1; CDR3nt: TGTGCCAGCAGTGCCCGACTAGCGGGAGGGCCCTACAATGAGCAGTTCTTC; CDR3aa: CASSARLAGGPYNEQFF
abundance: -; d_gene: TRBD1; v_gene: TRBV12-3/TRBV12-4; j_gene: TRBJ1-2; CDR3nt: TGTGCCAGCAGTTCTACAGGGGCCTATGGCTACACCTTC; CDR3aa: CASSSTGAYGYTF
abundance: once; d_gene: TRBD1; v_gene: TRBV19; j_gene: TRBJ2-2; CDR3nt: TGTGCCAGTAGTCCCGACCCGAGGACAGGGAACACCGGGGAGCTGTTTTTT; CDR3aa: CASSPDPRTGNTGELFF
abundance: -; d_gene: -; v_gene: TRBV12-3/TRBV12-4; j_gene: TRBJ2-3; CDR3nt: TGTGCCAGCAGTTCGGGATCGGATACGCAGTATTTT; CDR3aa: CASSSGSDTQYF
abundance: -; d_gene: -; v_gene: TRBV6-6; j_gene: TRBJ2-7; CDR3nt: TGTGCCAGCAGTCCACAAGTTGGGCAGTACTTC; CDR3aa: CASSPQVGQYF
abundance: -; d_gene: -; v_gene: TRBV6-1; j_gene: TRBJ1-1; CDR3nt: TGTGCCAGCAGTGATCAGAATGAAGCTTTCTTT; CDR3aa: CASSDQNEAFF
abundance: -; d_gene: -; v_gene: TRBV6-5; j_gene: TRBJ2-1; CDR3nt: TGTGCCAGCAGTTACGGTGGGAATGAGCAGTTCTTC; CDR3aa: CASSYGGNEQFF
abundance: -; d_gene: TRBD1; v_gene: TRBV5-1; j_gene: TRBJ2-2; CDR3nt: TGCGCCAGCAGCCGACAGGGGTCGAACACCGGGGAGCTGTTTTTT; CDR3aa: CASSRQGSNTGELFF
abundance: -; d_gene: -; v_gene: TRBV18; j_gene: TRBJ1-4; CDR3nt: TGTGCCAGCTCACCCCCACCGGGGGAAAAACTGTTTTTT; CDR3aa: CASSPPPGEKLFF
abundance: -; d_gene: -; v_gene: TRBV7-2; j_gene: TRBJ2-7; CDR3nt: TGTGCCAGCAGCTATTCGGTTTACGAGCAGTACTTC; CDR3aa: CASSYSVYEQYF
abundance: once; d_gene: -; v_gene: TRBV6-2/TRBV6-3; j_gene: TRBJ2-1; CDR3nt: TGTGCCAGCAGCCTAACGGGACCGAGCTCCTACAATGAGCAGTTCTTC; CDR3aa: CASSLTGPSSYNEQFF
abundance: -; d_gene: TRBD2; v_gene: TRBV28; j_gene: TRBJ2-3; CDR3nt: TGTGCCAGCAGCCACCCCGGACTAGCGGAGACAGATACGCAGTATTTT; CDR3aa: CASSHPGLAETDTQYF
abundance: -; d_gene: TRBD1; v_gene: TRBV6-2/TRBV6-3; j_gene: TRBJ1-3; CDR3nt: TGTGCCAGCAGTTACTCTCCGATAAACAGGGGGAGCAACACCATATATTTT; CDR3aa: CASSYSPINRGSNTIYF
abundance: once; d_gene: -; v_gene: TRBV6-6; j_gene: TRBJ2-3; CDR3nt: TGTGCCAGCAGTCGACGAGGCGCGGAGATCAGCACAGATACGCAGTATTTT; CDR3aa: CASSRRGAEISTDTQYF
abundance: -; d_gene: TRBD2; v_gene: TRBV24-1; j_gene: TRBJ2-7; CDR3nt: TGTGCCACCAGTGATTTCCTCGCGGGAGGACATAGATGTACTAATATTTTTCCCTACTACGAGCAGTACTTC; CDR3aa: CATSDFLAGGHRCTNIFPYYEQYF
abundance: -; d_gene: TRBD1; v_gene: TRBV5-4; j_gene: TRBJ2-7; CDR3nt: TGTGCCAGCAGCTTGAACAGGGGCCGCTACGAGCAGTACTTC; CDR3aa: CASSLNRGRYEQYF
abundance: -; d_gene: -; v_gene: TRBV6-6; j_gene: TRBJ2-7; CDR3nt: TGTGCCAGCAGCCAAGGGGCAGGGCATCCCTACGAGCAGTACTTC; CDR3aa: CASSQGAGHPYEQYF
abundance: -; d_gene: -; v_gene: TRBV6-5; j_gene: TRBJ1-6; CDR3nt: TGTGCCAGCAGTTTACAGGGAGTTGGGAATTCACCCCTCCACTTT; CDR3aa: CASSLQGVGNSPLHF
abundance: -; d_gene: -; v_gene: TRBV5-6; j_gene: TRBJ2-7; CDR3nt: TGTGCCAGCAGCTTGCAGGGGTACGGCGAGCAGTACTTC; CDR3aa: CASSLQGYGEQYF
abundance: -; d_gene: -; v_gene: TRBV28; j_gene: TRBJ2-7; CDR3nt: TGTGCCAGCAGTTCTACCGGGACGGACTCCTACGAGCAGTACTTC; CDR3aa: CASSSTGTDSYEQYF
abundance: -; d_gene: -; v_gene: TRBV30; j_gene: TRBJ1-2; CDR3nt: TGTGCCTGGAGTGTATTCGATGGCTACACCTTC; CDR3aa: CAWSVFDGYTF
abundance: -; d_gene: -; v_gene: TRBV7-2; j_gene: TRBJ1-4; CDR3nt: TGTGCCAGCAGCTCAAGTCGGGGGAAGTCTAATGAAAAACTGTTTTTT; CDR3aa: CASSSSRGKSNEKLFF
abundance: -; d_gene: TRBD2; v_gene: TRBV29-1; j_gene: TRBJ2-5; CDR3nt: TGCAGCGTCCGTAGCGGGAGGGCAGAGACCCAGTACTTC; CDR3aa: CSVRSGRAETQYF
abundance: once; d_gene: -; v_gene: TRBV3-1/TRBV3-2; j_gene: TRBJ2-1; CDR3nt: TGTGCCAGCAGCCAAGCGGCTGACGTCTCCTACAATGAGCAGTTCTTC; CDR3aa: CASSQAADVSYNEQFF
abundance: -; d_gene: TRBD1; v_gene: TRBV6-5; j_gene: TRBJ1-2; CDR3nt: TGTGCCAGCAGTCGAGCCGGGACAGACTATGGCTACACCTTC; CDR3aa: CASSRAGTDYGYTF
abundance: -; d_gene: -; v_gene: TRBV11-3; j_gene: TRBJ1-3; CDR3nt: TGTGCCAGCAGCTCAAGGACAGCCTCTGGAAACACCATATATTTT; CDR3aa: CASSSRTASGNTIYF
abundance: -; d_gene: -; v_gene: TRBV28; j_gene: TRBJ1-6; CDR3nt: TGTGCCAGCAGTTTTAAGTCACCCCTCCACTTT; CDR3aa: CASSFKSPLHF
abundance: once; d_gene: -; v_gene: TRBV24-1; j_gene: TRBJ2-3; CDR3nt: TGTGCCACCAGTGATTTGTCAGGGGTAGATACGCAGTATTTT; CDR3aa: CATSDLSGVDTQYF
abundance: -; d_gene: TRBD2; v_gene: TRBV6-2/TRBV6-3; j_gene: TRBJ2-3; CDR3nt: TGTGCCAGCAGTAATCGACTAGCGGGAGAGGCAGATACGCAGTATTTT; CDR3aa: CASSNRLAGEADTQYF
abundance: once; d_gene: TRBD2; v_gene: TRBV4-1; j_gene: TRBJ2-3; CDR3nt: TGCGCCAGCAGCCCATGGGGGACTAGCATGTCTAGCACAGATACGCAGTATTTT; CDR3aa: CASSPWGTSMSSTDTQYF